These T cell receptor beta chains were read from a single sample in a study of long-term antiretroviral therapy in people with HIV. Clones were sequenced by immunoSEQ multiplex PCR, and TCRdb holds only the in-frame ones, with some missing. In the table there are 25,000 to 30,000 clones, roughly 83% of which are singletons. Here the sequenced sample was unsorted PBMCs, taken 2.8 years after starting antiretroviral therapy. These receptors originate from a man aged 30 to 45 with HIV. Both conserved end residues are trimmed from each CDR3. Fields, in order: J gene, clone size, V gene, CDR3 protein. Part of the rows lack a size; the others show once, few, many or a class for expanded clones.

>TRBJ1-4|.|TRBV18
ASSPRGATNEKLF
>TRBJ1-2|hyperexpanded|TRBV6-1
ASSEGTGVWIYGYT
>TRBJ2-1|.|TRBV2
ASRRTGNEQF
>TRBJ1-5|.|TRBV23-1
ASSRKSHTNQPQH
>TRBJ1-2|few|TRBV5-6
ASSVQGYGYT
>TRBJ1-1|.|TRBV2
ASIERTNTEAF
>TRBJ2-1|.|TRBV6-5
ASSYRGYYNEQF
>TRBJ1-1|.|TRBV4-1
ASSQALGGGHMNTEAF
>TRBJ2-7|.|TRBV6-5
ASSYGGSPSYEQY
>TRBJ1-6|.|TRBV18
ASSPLDDNSPLH
>TRBJ2-7|.|TRBV6-5
ASSPAAYYEQY
>TRBJ2-7|.|TRBV27
ASTPPGGVSEQY
>TRBJ2-1|.|TRBV12-5
ASGSGQRYNEQF
>TRBJ1-1|once|TRBV29-1
SVEDRGPRQGPRTTEAF
>TRBJ1-1|.|TRBV29-1
SVGMNTEAF